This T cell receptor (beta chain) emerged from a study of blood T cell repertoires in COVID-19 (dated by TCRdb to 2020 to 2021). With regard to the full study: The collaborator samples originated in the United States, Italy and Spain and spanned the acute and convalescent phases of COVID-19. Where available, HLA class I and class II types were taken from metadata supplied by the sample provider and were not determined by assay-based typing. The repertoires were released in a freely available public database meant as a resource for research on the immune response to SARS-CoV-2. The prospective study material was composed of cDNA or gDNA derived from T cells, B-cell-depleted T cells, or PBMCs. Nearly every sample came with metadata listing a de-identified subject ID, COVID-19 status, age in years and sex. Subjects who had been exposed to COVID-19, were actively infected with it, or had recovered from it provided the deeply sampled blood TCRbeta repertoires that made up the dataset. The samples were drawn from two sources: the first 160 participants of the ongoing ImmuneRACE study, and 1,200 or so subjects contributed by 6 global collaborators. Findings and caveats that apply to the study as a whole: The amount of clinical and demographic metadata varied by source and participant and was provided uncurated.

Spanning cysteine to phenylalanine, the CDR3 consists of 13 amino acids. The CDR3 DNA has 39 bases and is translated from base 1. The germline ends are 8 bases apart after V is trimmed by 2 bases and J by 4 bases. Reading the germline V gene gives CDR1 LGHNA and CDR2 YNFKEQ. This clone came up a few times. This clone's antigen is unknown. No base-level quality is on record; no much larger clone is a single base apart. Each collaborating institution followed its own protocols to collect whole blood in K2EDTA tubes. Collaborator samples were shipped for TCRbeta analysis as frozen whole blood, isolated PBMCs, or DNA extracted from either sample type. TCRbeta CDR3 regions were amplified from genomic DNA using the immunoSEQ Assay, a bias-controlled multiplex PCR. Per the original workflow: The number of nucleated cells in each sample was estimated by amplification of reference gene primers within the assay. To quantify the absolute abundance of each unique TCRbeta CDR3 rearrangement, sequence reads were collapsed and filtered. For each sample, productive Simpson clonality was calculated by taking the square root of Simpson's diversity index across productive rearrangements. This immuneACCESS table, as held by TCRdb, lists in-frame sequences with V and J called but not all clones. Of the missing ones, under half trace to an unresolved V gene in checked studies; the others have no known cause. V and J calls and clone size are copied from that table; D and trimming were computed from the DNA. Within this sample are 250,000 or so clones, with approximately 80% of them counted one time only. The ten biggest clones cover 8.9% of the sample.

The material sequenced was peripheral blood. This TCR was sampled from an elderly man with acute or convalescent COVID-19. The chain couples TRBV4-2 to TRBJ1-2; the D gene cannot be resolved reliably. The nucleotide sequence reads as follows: TGTGCCAGCAGCCAAACGAACAGCTATGGCTACACCTTC. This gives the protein CASSQTNSYGYTF.